This is a list of T cell receptor beta chains from one sample in a study of cytomegalovirus exposure and HLA in healthy donors. Clones were sequenced by immunoSEQ multiplex PCR, and TCRdb holds only the in-frame ones, with some missing. Of 85,000 to 120,000 clones detected, roughly 76% appear once; the ten largest clones hold 5% to 7%. The specimen sequenced was PBMCs. The receptors come from a woman aged 45-65 years in good health and CMV-seropositive. Each CDR3 is given with its conserved first and last residue. A D gene is named only where the DNA matches it firmly. Some rows have no size entry. The others give once, few or many, or a class for an expanded clone.

j_gene	abundance	v_gene	d_gene	CDR3aa	CDR3nt
TRBJ2-5	NA	TRBV10-3	NA	CAISEQQETQYF	TGTGCCATCAGTGAACAACAAGAGACCCAGTACTTC
TRBJ2-2	once	TRBV10-3	TRBD2	CAMRGALDAGELFF	TGTGCCATGCGGGGGGCCCTAGACGCCGGGGAGCTGTTTTTT
TRBJ2-2	NA	TRBV7-8	NA	CASSSTGNTGELFF	TGTGCCAGCAGCTCTACAGGGAACACCGGGGAGCTGTTTTTT
TRBJ2-1	NA	TRBV7-9	TRBD1	CASSLWSRGQGEQFF	TGTGCCAGCAGCTTATGGTCCAGGGGGCAGGGTGAGCAGTTCTTC
TRBJ1-4	NA	TRBV5-1	NA	CASSPGSEYEKLFF	TGCGCCAGCAGCCCCGGGTCAGAGTATGAAAAACTGTTTTTT
TRBJ1-6	few	TRBV9	NA	CASSVLGSSPLHF	TGTGCCAGCAGCGTACTGGGGAGTTCACCCCTCCACTTT
TRBJ1-4	NA	TRBV19	TRBD1	CASNQLGQPGRNEKLFF	TGTGCCAGTAACCAACTGGGACAGCCGGGAAGAAATGAAAAACTGTTTTTT
TRBJ1-3	few	TRBV5-1	NA	CASSLIGSNSGNTIYF	TGCGCCAGCAGCTTGATTGGCTCGAACTCTGGAAACACCATATATTTT
TRBJ1-2	once	TRBV9	NA	CASSPRHRDNYGYTF	TGTGCCAGCAGCCCCCGCCACAGGGATAACTATGGCTACACCTTC
TRBJ1-1	NA	TRBV5-4	NA	CASSADSLMNTEAFF	TGTGCCAGCAGCGCTGACAGCCTGATGAACACTGAAGCTTTCTTT
TRBJ1-2	few	TRBV5-8	NA	CASSLGQLYGYTF	TGTGCCAGCAGCTTGGGACAGCTCTATGGCTACACCTTC
TRBJ2-1	few	TRBV18	TRBD2	CASSPTTSGGINNEQFF	TGTGCCAGTTCACCTACGACTAGCGGGGGGATCAACAATGAGCAGTTCTTC
TRBJ2-7	NA	TRBV28	TRBD1	CASTPGDRGIYEQYF	TGTGCCAGCACTCCGGGCGACAGGGGGATCTACGAGCAGTACTTC